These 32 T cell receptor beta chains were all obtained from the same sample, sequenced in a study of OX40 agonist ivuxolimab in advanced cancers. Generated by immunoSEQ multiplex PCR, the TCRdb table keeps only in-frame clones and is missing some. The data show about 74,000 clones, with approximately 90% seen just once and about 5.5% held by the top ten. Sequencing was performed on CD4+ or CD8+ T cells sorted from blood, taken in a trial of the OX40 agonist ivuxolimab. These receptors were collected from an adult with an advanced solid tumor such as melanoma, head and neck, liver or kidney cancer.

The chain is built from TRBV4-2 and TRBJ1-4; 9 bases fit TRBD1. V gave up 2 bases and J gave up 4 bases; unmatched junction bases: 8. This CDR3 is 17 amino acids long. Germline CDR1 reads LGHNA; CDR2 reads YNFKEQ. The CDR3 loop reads CASSQTQGAGNNEKLFF. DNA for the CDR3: TGTGCCAGCAGCCAAACACAGGGGGCGGGCAATAATGAAAAACTGTTTTTT.

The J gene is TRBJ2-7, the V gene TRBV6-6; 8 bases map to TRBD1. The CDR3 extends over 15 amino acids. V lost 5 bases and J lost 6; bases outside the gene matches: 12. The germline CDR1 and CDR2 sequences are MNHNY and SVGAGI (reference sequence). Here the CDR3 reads CASSLTGENIREQYF. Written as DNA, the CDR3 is TGTGCCAGCAGTCTGACAGGGGAGAACATACGCGAGCAGTACTTC.

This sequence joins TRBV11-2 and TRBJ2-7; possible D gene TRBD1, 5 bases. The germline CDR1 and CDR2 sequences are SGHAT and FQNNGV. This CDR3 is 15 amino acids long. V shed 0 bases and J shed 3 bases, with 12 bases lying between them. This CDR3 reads CASSLDPGPYYEQYF. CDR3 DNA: TGTGCCAGCAGCTTAGACCCAGGGCCGTACTACGAGCAGTACTTC.

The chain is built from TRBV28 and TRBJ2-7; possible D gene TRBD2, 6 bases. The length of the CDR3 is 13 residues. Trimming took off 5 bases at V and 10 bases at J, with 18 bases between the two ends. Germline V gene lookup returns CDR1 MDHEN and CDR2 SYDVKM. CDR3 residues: CASSLRGGGPQYF. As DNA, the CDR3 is TGTGCCAGCAGTCTCCGGGGTGGAGGGCCCCAGTACTTC.

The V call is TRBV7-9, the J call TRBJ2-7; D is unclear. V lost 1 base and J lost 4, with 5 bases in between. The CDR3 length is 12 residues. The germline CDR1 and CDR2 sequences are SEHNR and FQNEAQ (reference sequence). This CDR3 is CASSLVPYEQYF. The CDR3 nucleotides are TGTGCCAGCAGCTTAGTTCCTTACGAGCAGTACTTC.

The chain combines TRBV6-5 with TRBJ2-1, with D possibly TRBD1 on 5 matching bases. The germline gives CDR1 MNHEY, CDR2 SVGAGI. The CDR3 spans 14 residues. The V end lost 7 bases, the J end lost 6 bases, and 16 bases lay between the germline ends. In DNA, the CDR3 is TGTGCCAGCAAGACAGCCCAGGGCGCCAATGAGCAGTTCTTC. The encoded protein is CASKTAQGANEQFF.

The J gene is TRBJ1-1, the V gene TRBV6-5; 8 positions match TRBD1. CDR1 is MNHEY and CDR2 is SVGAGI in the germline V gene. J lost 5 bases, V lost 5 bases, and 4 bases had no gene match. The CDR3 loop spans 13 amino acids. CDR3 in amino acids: CASSNTGGTEAFF. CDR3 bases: TGTGCCAGCAGTAACACAGGGGGAACTGAAGCTTTCTTT.

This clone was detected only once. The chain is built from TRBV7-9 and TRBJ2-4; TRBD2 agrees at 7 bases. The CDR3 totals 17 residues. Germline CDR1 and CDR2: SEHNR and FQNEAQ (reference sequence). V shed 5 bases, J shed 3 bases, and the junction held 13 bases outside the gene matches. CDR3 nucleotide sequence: TGTGCCAGCAGCCTAAGCTCCGGGCGGGGGTACAAAAACATTCAGTACTTC. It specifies CASSLSSGRGYKNIQYF. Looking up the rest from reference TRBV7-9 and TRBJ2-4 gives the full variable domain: DTGVSQNPRHKITKRGQNVTFRCDPISEHNRLYWYRQTLGQGPEFLTYFQNEAQLEKSRLLSDRFSAERPKGSFSTLEIQRTEQGDSAMYLCASSLSSGRGYKNIQYFGAGTRLSVL.

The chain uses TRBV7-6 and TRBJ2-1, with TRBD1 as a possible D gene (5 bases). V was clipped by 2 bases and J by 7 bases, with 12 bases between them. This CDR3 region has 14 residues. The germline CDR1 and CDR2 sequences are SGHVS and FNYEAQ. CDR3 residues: CASSLMPGQNEQFF. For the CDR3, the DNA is TGTGCCAGCAGCTTAATGCCAGGGCAGAATGAGCAGTTCTTC. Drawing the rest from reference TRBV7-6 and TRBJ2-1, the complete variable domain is GAGVSQSPRYKVTKRGQDVALRCDPISGHVSLYWYRQALGQGPEFLTYFNYEAQQDKSGLPNDRFSAERPEGSISTLTIQRTEQRDSAMYRCASSLMPGQNEQFFGPGTRLTVL.

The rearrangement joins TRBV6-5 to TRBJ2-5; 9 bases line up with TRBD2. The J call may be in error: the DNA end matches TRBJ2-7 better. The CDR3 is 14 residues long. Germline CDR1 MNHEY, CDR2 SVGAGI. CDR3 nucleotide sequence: TGTGCCAGCAGTTTATATAGCGGGAGCTACGAGCAGTACTTC. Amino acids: CASSLYSGSYEQYF.

The CDR3 DNA reads as TGCGCCAGCAGCTACGCTAGCGGGACCTACGAGCAGTACTTC. Protein sequence: CASSYASGTYEQYF. This chain uses TRBV5-1 with TRBJ2-7; 9 nucleotides line up with TRBD2. Germline assignment: CDR1 SGHRS and CDR2 YFSETQ. The trim removed 3 bases at V and 2 bases at J, leaving 3 bases unmatched. This CDR3 is built from 14 residues.

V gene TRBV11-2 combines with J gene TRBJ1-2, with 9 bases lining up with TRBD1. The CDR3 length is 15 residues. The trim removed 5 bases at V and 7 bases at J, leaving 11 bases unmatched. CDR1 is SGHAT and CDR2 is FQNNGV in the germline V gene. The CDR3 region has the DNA TGTGCCAGCAGCGACATGGGACAGGGAGTAGGTGGCTACACCTTC. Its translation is CASSDMGQGVGGYTF.

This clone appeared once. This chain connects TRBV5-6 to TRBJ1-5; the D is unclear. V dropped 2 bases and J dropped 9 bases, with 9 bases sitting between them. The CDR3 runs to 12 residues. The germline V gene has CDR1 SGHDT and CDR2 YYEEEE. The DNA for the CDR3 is TGTGCCAGCAGCTTTAGCACGGGGCCCCAGCATTTT. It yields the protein CASSFSTGPQHF.

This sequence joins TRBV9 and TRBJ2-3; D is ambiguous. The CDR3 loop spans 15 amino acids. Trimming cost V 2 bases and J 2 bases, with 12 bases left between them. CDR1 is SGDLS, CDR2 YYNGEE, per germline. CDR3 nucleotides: TGTGCCAGCAGCGTCTCGGAACTCACCACAGATACGCAGTATTTT. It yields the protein CASSVSELTTDTQYF.

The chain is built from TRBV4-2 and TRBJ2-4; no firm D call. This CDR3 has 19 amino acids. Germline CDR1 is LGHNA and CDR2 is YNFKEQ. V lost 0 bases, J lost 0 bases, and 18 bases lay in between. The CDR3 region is CASSQDLDVSVLAKNIQYF. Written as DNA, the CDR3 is TGTGCCAGCAGCCAAGATCTCGATGTCAGTGTCCTAGCCAAAAACATTCAGTACTTC.

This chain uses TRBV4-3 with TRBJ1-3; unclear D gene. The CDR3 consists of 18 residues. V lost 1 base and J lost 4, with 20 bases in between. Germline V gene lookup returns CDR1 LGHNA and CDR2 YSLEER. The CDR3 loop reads CASSQGSVGLRGGNTIYF. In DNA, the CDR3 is TGCGCCAGCAGCCAAGGGTCCGTCGGCTTACGAGGAGGAAACACCATATATTTT.

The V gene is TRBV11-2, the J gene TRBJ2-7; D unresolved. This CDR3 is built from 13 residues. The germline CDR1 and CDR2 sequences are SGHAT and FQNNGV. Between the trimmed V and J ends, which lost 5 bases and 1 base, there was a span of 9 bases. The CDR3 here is CASSPATSYEQYF. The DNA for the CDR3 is TGTGCCAGCAGCCCCGCGACTTCCTACGAGCAGTACTTC.

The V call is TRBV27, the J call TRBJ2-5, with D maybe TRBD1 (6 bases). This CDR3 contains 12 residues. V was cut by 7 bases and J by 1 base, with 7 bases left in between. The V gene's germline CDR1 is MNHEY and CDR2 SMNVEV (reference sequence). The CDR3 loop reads CASKGVQETQYF. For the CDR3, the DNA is TGTGCCAGCAAGGGGGTCCAAGAGACCCAGTACTTC.

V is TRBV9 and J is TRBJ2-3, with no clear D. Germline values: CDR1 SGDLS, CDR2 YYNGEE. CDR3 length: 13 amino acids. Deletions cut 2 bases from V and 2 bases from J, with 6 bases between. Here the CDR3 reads CASSVDLTDTQYF. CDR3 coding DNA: TGTGCCAGCAGCGTGGACCTCACAGATACGCAGTATTTT. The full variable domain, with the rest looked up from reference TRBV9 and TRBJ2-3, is DSGVTQTPKHLITATGQRVTLRCSPRSGDLSVYWYQQSLDQGLQFLIQYYNGEERAKGNILERFSAQQFPDLHSELNLSSLELGDSALYFCASSVDLTDTQYFGPGTRLTVL.

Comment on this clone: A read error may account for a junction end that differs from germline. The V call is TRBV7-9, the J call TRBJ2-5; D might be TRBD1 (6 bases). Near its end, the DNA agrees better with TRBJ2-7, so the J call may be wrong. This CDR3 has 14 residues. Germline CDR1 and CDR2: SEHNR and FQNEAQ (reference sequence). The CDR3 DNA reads TGTGCCAGCAGCTCTACAGGGCCCTCCAACGAGCAGTACTTC. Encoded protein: CASSSTGPSNEQYF.

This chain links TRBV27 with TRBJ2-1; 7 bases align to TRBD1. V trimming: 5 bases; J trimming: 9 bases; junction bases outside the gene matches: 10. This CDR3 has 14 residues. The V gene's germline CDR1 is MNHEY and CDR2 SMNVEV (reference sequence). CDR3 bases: TGTGCCAGCAGTCTGGACAGGATGGGGCTTGAGCAGTTCTTC. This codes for CASSLDRMGLEQFF.

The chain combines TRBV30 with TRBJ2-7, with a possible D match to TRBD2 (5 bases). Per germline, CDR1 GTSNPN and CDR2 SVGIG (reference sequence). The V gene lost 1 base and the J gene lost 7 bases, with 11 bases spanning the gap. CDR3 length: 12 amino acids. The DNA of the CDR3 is TGTGCCTGGAGTGGGACTTCTATAGAGCAGTACTTC. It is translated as CAWSGTSIEQYF.

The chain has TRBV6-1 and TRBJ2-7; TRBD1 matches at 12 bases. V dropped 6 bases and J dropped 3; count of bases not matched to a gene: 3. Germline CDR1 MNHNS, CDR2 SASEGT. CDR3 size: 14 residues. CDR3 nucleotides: TGTGCCAGCAGCGGGACAGGGGGCGTCTACGAGCAGTACTTC. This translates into CASSGTGGVYEQYF.

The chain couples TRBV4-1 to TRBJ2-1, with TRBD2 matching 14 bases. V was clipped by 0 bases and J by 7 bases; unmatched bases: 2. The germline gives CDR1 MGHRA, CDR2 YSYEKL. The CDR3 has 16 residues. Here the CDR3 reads CASSQETSGRVNEQFF. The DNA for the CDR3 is TGCGCCAGCAGCCAAGAGACTAGCGGGAGGGTGAATGAGCAGTTCTTC.

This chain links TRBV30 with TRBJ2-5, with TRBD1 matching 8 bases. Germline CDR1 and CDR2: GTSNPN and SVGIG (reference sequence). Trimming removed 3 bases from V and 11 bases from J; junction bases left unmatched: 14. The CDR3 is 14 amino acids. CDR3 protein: CAWSPGQDFHAQYF. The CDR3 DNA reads TGTGCCTGGAGCCCGGGACAGGACTTTCATGCTCAGTACTTC.

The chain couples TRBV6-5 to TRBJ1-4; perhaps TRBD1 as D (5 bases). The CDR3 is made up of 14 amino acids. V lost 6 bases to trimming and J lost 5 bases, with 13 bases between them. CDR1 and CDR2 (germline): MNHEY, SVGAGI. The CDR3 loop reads CASRPPGTNEKLFF. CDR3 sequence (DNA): TGTGCCAGCAGGCCACCTGGGACCAATGAAAAACTGTTTTTT.

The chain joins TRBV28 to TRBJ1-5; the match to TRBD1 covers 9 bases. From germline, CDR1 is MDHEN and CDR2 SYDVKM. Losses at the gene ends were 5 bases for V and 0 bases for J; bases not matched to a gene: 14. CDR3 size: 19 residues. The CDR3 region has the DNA TGTGCCAGCAGTCCCGCAACCGGGACAGGGAGCCCTAGCAATCAGCCCCAGCATTTT. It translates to CASSPATGTGSPSNQPQHF.

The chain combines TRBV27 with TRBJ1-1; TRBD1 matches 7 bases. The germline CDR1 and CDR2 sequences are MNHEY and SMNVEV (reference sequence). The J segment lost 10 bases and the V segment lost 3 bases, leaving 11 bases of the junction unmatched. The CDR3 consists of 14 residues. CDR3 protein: CASSFETGFGTAFF. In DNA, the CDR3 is TGTGCCAGCAGTTTCGAGACAGGGTTTGGAACAGCTTTCTTT.

The CDR3 loop reads CASSLFPGTEAFF. DNA of the CDR3: TGTGCCAGCAGCTTATTCCCGGGGACTGAAGCTTTCTTT. The genes are TRBV7-3 and TRBJ1-1; D is unresolved. CDR1 and CDR2 from the germline V gene are SGHTA and FQGTGA. The CDR3 totals 13 residues. With 2 bases removed from V and 5 bases from J, the gap between germline ends came to 9 bases. The complete variable domain, with remaining parts taken from reference TRBV7-3 and TRBJ1-1, reads GAGVSQTPSNKVTEKGKYVELRCDPISGHTALYWYRQSLGQGPEFLIYFQGTGAADDSGLPNDRFFAVRPEGSVSTLKIQRTERGDSAVYLCASSLFPGTEAFFGQGTRLTVV.

CDR3 in DNA: TGTGCCAGCAGCCAAGATGATGTGGCGGCTTTCTTT. Its protein is CASSQDDVAAFF. The rearrangement links TRBV4-2 to TRBJ1-1; D gene ambiguous. This CDR3 region has 12 residues. V lost 0 bases and J lost 11, with 10 bases in between. CDR1 LGHNA and CDR2 YNFKEQ come from the germline V gene.

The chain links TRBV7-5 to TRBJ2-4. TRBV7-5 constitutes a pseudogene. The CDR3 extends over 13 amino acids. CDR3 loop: CASSLALDGIQYF. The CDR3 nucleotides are TGTGCCAGCAGCTTAGCACTGGACGGCATTCAGTACTTC.

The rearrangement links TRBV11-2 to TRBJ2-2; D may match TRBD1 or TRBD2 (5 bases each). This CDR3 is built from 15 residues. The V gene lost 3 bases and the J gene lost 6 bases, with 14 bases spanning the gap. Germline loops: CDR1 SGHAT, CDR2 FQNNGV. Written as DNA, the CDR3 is TGTGCCAGCAGCTTTTGGGATAGGGGACCCGGGGAGCTGTTTTTT. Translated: CASSFWDRGPGELFF.